The 6 T cell receptor beta chains below were found in one sample sequenced in a study of response to subunit inactivated influenza vaccine. TCRdb re-called the RT-PCR reads through MiXCR, storing one row per CDR3 protein. The data hold hundreds of thousands of distinct CDR3 sequences, with 15% to 19% observed a single time. The sample here was PBMCs from blood, taken about 11 days after vaccination. These TCRs come from a man aged 50-60 years who received an inactivated influenza vaccine.

This chain connects TRBV28 to TRBJ2-5, with 7 bases identical to TRBD2. J lost 3 bases, V lost 6 bases, and 13 bases had no gene match. CDR3 length: 16 amino acids. CDR1 and CDR2 from the germline V gene are MDHEN and SYDVKM. The CDR3 DNA follows: TGTGCCAGCAGCCAACTGGGCGGGAGAGGAGAAGAGACCCAGTACTTC. Its translation is CASSQLGGRGEETQYF.

This chain joins TRBV20-1 and TRBJ2-7; 7 nucleotides agree with TRBD2. Trimming at V came to 5 bases and at J to 3 bases, leaving 10 bases not matched to a gene. Germline assignment: CDR1 DFQATT and CDR2 SNEGSKA (reference sequence). The CDR3 has 14 amino acids. CDR3 DNA sequence: TGCAGTGCTCCCCTTACGGGACTAATCTACGAGCAGTACTTC. Amino acids: CSAPLTGLIYEQYF.

This clonotype has more than one count but fewer than ten. V gene TRBV6-2 or TRBV6-3 combines with J gene TRBJ2-3; possible D gene TRBD2, 7 bases. The CDR3 is 14 amino acids. Germline V gene data show CDR1 as MNHEY and CDR2 as SVGEGT. The V end was cut by 4 bases, the J end by 6 bases, with 14 bases between. CDR3 DNA: TGTGCCAGCAGTTCCGGGGGGCCGGGGGATACGCAGTATTTT. It specifies CASSSGGPGDTQYF.

The chain combines TRBV6-1 with TRBJ2-1, with TRBD1 matching 10 bases. Germline V gives CDR1 MNHNS, CDR2 SASEGT. The V gene end was trimmed by 6 bases and the J gene end by 11 bases; junction bases not matched to a gene: 10. This CDR3 is built from 14 residues. The CDR3 coding sequence is TGTGCCAGCAGACCCGGGACAGGGGCGGGGAAGCAGTTCTTC. Amino acids: CASRPGTGAGKQFF.

The DNA for the CDR3 is TGTGCCAGCAGTTACTCGTCGGCGTTCTATGGCTACACCTTC. It specifies CASSYSSAFYGYTF. The chain combines TRBV6-2 or TRBV6-3 with TRBJ1-2; D call uncertain. Germline assignment: CDR1 MNHEY and CDR2 SVGEGT. CDR3 length: 14 amino acids. V lost 0 bases to trimming and J lost 4 bases, with 9 bases between them.

The chain employs TRBV7-8 and TRBJ2-4; tentative D call: TRBD1 (6 bases). Germline V gene sequence: CDR1 SGHVS, CDR2 FQNEAQ. The CDR3 has 13 residues. The ends were cut back, 5 bases at V and 5 bases at J, with 10 bases in the middle. The CDR3 loop is CASSRAGENIQYF. Written as DNA, the CDR3 is TGTGCCAGCAGCAGGGCAGGGGAAAACATTCAGTACTTC.